This T cell receptor (beta chain) came from a study of T cells after yellow fever vaccination. Study results and limitations: FACS-sorted repertoires could contain abundant clonotypes contaminating from the bulk population. Weaker in magnitude, the secondary response showed a faster peak on day 5 versus 15. Among primary-vaccination clones, most reappeared after the booster, at 95% to 96% for CD4 and roughly 90% for CD8.

TCRdb passed the 5' RACE reads through MiXCR, listing each CDR3 protein once. Of over 200,000 distinct CDR3 sequences in the sample, around 6.7% were seen once. There are 13 residues in the CDR3. In germline, CDR1 is MNHNY, CDR2 SVGAGI (reference sequence). The V end was cut by 10 bases, the J end by 6 bases, with 13 bases between. This clonotype has a handful of counts. What it recognizes is unknown. The chain uses TRBV6-6 and TRBJ1-6; unclear D gene. The specimen was CD4+ T cells sorted from PBMCs, collected on the day of the yellow fever booster vaccination. This sequence originates from a man aged 25-40 years who received the YFV17D yellow fever vaccine. The CDR3 sequence is CATGPRGNSPLHF. DNA for the CDR3: TGTGCCACGGGCCCCCGGGGTAATTCACCCCTCCACTTT.